Listed below are T cell receptor beta chains from one sample, sequenced in a study of cytomegalovirus exposure and HLA in healthy donors. Libraries were prepared by immunoSEQ multiplex PCR; TCRdb keeps only in-frame clonotypes and omits some of them. Of 150,000 to 200,000 clones listed, approximately 67% are singletons. The specimen sequenced was PBMCs. The receptors shown here come from a woman aged 18-29 years in good health and CMV-seropositive. The CDR3 runs from the conserved cysteine through the conserved F or W. The D gene is left open where the match is weak. Expanded clones are given a class, and other clones once, few, many or no size at all.

clone size	D gene	J gene	V gene	CDR3 DNA	CDR3 protein
-	-	TRBJ1-1	TRBV28	TGTGCCAGCAGTTTCCCCTCCGACACTGAAGCTTTCTTT	CASSFPSDTEAFF
few	-	TRBJ1-4	TRBV18	TGTGCCAGCTCACCCCACGGAGGCTGGGATGAAAAACTGTTTTTT	CASSPHGGWDEKLFF
few	-	TRBJ2-6	TRBV9	TGTGCCAGCAGCGTTCTCCAGGCAGGAAGCTCTGGGGCCAACGTCCTGACTTTC	CASSVLQAGSSGANVLTF
once	-	TRBJ2-7	TRBV7-2	TGTGCCAGCAGCTTAGGTCTAGGGGAATACGAGCAGTACTTC	CASSLGLGEYEQYF
few	TRBD2	TRBJ2-7	TRBV10-2	TGCGCCAGCAGTGAGGGGAGGGGAGTGGGACCCGGGCTGTACGAGCAGTACTTC	CASSEGRGVGPGLYEQYF
-	-	TRBJ2-5	TRBV9	TGTGCCAGCAGCGTATTGGCAGGGGGAGGCCAAGAGACCCAGTACTTC	CASSVLAGGGQETQYF
-	-	TRBJ1-3	TRBV6-6	TGTGCCAGCAGTTATTCCCGGGACTTTGAAAACACCATATATTTT	CASSYSRDFENTIYF
once	TRBD2	TRBJ2-1	TRBV7-7	TGTGCTAGCAGCGCACTAGCGGACCCCTACAATGAGCAGTTCTTC	CASSALADPYNEQFF
-	-	TRBJ2-3	TRBV7-3	TGTGCCAGCAGTCCCGGGATCTCCACAGATACGCAGTATTTT	CASSPGISTDTQYF
-	-	TRBJ2-7	TRBV5-1	TGCGCCAGCAGCTTGGCCCCAGGGGCCATCTCCTACGAGCAGTACTTC	CASSLAPGAISYEQYF
few	TRBD2	TRBJ2-3	TRBV4-1	TGCGCCAGCAGACCACTAGCGGGAGAAACCGCCGGGGCAGATACGCAGTATTTT	CASRPLAGETAGADTQYF